These T cell receptor beta chains were read from a single sample in a study of blood T cell repertoires in COVID-19. Data came from immunoSEQ multiplex PCR; TCRdb stores just in-frame clones and leaves some out. The top ten clones hold roughly 5.3% of a sample with 50,000 to 75,000 clones, roughly 87% of them seen once. Sample: peripheral blood. The source of these receptors is a man at least 80 years old in a cohort sampled during active COVID-19. The CDR3 runs from the conserved cysteine through the conserved F or W.

TRBV6-5	TRBJ2-7	CASSSIAEGLYEQYF
TRBV18	TRBJ1-1	CASLKDRGSTEAFF
TRBV27	TRBJ1-5	CASSLSADSNQPQHF
TRBV14	TRBJ2-7	CASSLPGQGSYEQYF
TRBV21-1	TRBJ2-1	CASSRQVNEQFF
TRBV12-5	TRBJ1-2	CASGQGNYGYTF
TRBV21-1	TRBJ2-7	CASSKGQGGYF
TRBV5-1	TRBJ2-5	CASSSGTRETQYF
TRBV3-1/TRBV3-2	TRBJ1-6	CASSYQGRNSPLHF
TRBV5-1	TRBJ2-7	CASSFQPGQGSGEQYF
TRBV4-2	TRBJ2-7	CASSQDGISSYEQYF
TRBV5-1	TRBJ2-5	CASSLGGVQETQYF
TRBV7-2	TRBJ1-2	CASSFGQGDGYTF
TRBV12-5	TRBJ2-2	CASGLSQGYTGELFF
TRBV3-1/TRBV3-2	TRBJ2-1	CASSQGLGRGAYNEQFF
TRBV30	TRBJ1-1	CAWSVIGNTEAFF
TRBV14	TRBJ1-2	CASSQGQGANYGYTF
TRBV18	TRBJ2-5	CASSPPQGQETQYF
TRBV6-6	TRBJ2-1	CASSYWRQYNEQFF
TRBV6-2/TRBV6-3	TRBJ2-3	CASSPPLKGVDSDTQYF
TRBV7-2	TRBJ2-7	CASRTGGEQYF
TRBV27	TRBJ1-2	CASSPGQAGYYGYTF
TRBV9	TRBJ1-1	CASSAMTGSRTEAFF
TRBV4-3	TRBJ2-3	CASSPLSGGATDTQYF